The rows below give T cell receptor beta chains drawn from one sample of a study of blood T cell repertoires in COVID-19. Assay used: immunoSEQ multiplex PCR; TCRdb lists only in-frame clones, some missing. This table has about 81,000 clones, almost 85% appearing once. The sequenced material came from peripheral blood. Source of these receptors: a human donor in a cohort sampled during active COVID-19. CDR3s include the opening cysteine and the closing phenylalanine or tryptophan. D genes are given only for firm matches. Clone sizes are given selectively: once, few, many, or a class where the clone is expanded.

TRBV4-3,.,TRBJ2-2,.,CASSQEALISKAGELFF,TGCGCCAGCAGCCAAGAGGCCCTAATTAGCAAGGCCGGGGAGCTGTTTTTT
TRBV11-3,TRBD1,TRBJ2-1,.,CASSPDRGDEQFF,TGTGCCAGCAGCCCAGACAGGGGCGATGAGCAGTTCTTC
TRBV5-4,TRBD1,TRBJ1-3,.,CASSLDRVSGNTIYF,TGTGCCAGCAGCTTAGACAGGGTCTCTGGAAACACCATATATTTT
TRBV6-5,TRBD1,TRBJ1-2,.,CASSYSRGGGGYTF,TGTGCCAGCAGTTACTCGAGAGGGGGCGGGGGCTACACCTTC
TRBV18,.,TRBJ1-2,.,CASSPTAGRGYTF,TGTGCCAGCTCCCCAACCGCGGGACGTGGCTACACCTTC
TRBV7-9,TRBD1,TRBJ1-4,.,CASSSGGPGVRGEKLFF,TGTGCCAGCAGCTCAGGGGGGCCCGGTGTCCGCGGCGAAAAACTGTTTTTT
TRBV6-5,.,TRBJ2-7,.,CASSYGQIRYEQYF,TGTGCCAGCAGTTACGGGCAGATACGGTACGAGCAGTACTTC
TRBV19,TRBD1,TRBJ2-5,.,CASTLTGDGETQYF,TGTGCCAGTACCCTGACAGGGGACGGGGAGACCCAGTACTTC
TRBV7-8,.,TRBJ2-4,.,CASSPSRGAKNIQYF,TGTGCCAGCAGCCCGTCAAGGGGAGCCAAAAACATTCAGTACTTC
TRBV5-1,TRBD1,TRBJ1-3,once,CASSPGTAAGNTIYF,TGCGCCAGCAGCCCAGGGACAGCGGCTGGAAACACCATATATTTT
TRBV2,.,TRBJ2-7,.,CASRRQTSYEQYF,TGTGCCAGCAGAAGACAGACGAGCTACGAGCAGTACTTC
TRBV3-1/TRBV3-2,.,TRBJ1-1,.,CASSPPGQGRNVFF,TGTGCCAGCAGCCCTCCAGGTCAGGGGCGTAATGTTTTCTTT
TRBV19,.,TRBJ1-1,.,CASSIRGGVGTEAFF,TGTGCCAGTAGTATCCGCGGGGGGGTCGGCACTGAAGCTTTCTTT